The 18 T cell receptor beta chains below all came from one sample that was sequenced in a study of T cell responses to AZD1222 COVID-19 vaccine. Clones were sequenced by immunoSEQ multiplex PCR, and TCRdb holds only the in-frame ones, with some missing. Of some 75,000 clones in the sample, 70% to 90% were seen once. This specimen consisted of peripheral blood, obtained on day 0 of AZD1222 vaccination. Receptors were obtained from an adult in good health.

Written as DNA, the CDR3 is TGTGCCAGCACTTCGGTATGGGAGACTAGCGGGAGCCCCAGCTCCTACAATGAGCAGTTCTTC. It codes for CASTSVWETSGSPSSYNEQFF. The chain recombines TRBV2 with TRBJ2-1; 12 bases align to TRBD2. The germline gives CDR1 SNHLY, CDR2 FYNNEI. V lost 7 bases to trimming and J lost 0 bases; unmatched junction nucleotides: 19. This CDR3 region has 21 residues.

The chain joins TRBV30 to TRBJ2-5; tentatively, D is TRBD2 (6 bases). The length of the CDR3 is 16 residues. Germline V gives CDR1 GTSNPN, CDR2 SVGIG (reference sequence). V shed 0 bases and J shed 7 bases, with 21 bases lying between them. CDR3 sequence (DNA): TGTGCCTGGAGTGTTGGAGGGGACGGAAGACTTGGGACCCAGTACTTC. It encodes CAWSVGGDGRLGTQYF.

This clone turned up a few times. This rearrangement joins TRBV7-9 to TRBJ1-6; no clear D gene. Germline values: CDR1 SEHNR, CDR2 FQNEAQ (reference sequence). With 3 bases removed from V and 10 bases from J, the gap between germline ends came to 13 bases. This CDR3 is built from 14 residues. The CDR3 bases are TGTGCCAGCAGCTTCGGTTTGCGAGACTCACCCCTCCACTTT. This codes for CASSFGLRDSPLHF.

The chain has TRBV9 and TRBJ2-2, with D possibly TRBD2 on 6 matching bases. V lost 0 bases and J lost 2, with 8 bases in between. Looked up from germline, CDR1 is SGDLS and CDR2 is YYNGEE. The CDR3 runs 15 residues. The CDR3 sequence: CASSVGGANTGELFF. For the CDR3, the DNA is TGTGCCAGCAGCGTAGGCGGGGCCAACACCGGGGAGCTGTTTTTT. Looking up the rest from reference TRBV9 and TRBJ2-2 gives the full variable domain: DSGVTQTPKHLITATGQRVTLRCSPRSGDLSVYWYQQSLDQGLQFLIQYYNGEERAKGNILERFSAQQFPDLHSELNLSSLELGDSALYFCASSVGGANTGELFFGEGSRLTVL.

The chain joins TRBV29-1 to TRBJ1-2; D gene unclear. Looked up from germline, CDR1 is SQVTM and CDR2 is ANQGSEA. The CDR3 consists of 12 residues. Trimming removed 6 bases from V and 4 bases from J, with 12 bases in between. The CDR3 DNA follows: TGCAGCGTCGACCTCGGGTTCTATGGCTACACCTTC. Translating gives CSVDLGFYGYTF.

V and J are TRBV5-1 and TRBJ2-1; no clear D. This CDR3 is built from 13 residues. CDR1 is SGHRS and CDR2 is YFSETQ in the germline V gene. Trimming took off 4 bases at V and 7 bases at J, with 12 bases between the two ends. The CDR3 bases are TGCGCCAGCAGCCCCCGGGCCGGAAATGAGCAGTTCTTC. This gives the protein CASSPRAGNEQFF.

The chain links TRBV28 to TRBJ1-6, with TRBD1 matching 8 bases. The germline V gene has CDR1 MDHEN and CDR2 SYDVKM. V dropped 6 bases and J dropped 8; count of bases not matched to a gene: 12. The CDR3 contains 16 residues. The CDR3 DNA is TGTGCCAGCAGACCTTCTACCACAGGGGGGTATTCACCCCTCCACTTT. The encoded protein is CASRPSTTGGYSPLHF.

The J gene is TRBJ2-7, the V gene TRBV7-3, with 11 bases that match TRBD2. The ends lost 4 bases at V and 1 base at J; junction bases unmatched: 6. CDR3 length: 16 residues. Germline CDR1 reads SGHTA; CDR2 reads FQGTGA. The CDR3 spells CASSSSGTSGSYEQYF. The CDR3 nucleotides read TGTGCCAGCAGCTCGTCCGGGACTAGCGGATCCTACGAGCAGTACTTC.

This clone was seen only a few times. CDR3 in amino acids: CASSAGADYEQYV. The CDR3 DNA sequence: TGTGCCAGCTCAGCCGGGGCTGACTACGAGCAGTACGTC. This rearrangement joins TRBV18 to TRBJ2-7, with D perhaps assigned TRBD1 or TRBD2 (5 bases each). This CDR3 is 13 amino acids long. The V gene lost 5 bases and the J gene lost 3 bases, with 11 bases spanning the gap. CDR1 KGHSH and CDR2 LQKENI come from the germline V gene.

This chain links TRBV5-6 with TRBJ1-2; a possible D gene is TRBD1 (6 bases). Trimming removed 4 bases at V and 4 bases at J, with 17 bases between. The CDR3 length is 15 residues. CDR1 and CDR2 (germline): SGHDT, YYEEEE. The CDR3 sequence is CASSSMGAIIYGYTF. The DNA of the CDR3 is TGTGCCAGCAGCAGCATGGGGGCAATCATCTATGGCTACACCTTC.

The chain combines TRBV19 with TRBJ2-5; weak D call: TRBD2 (5 bases). This CDR3 is built from 14 residues. CDR1 is LNHDA and CDR2 is SQIVND in the germline V gene (reference sequence). Deletions cut 3 bases from V and 3 bases from J, with 11 bases between. CDR3 region: CASSIARAKETQYF. The DNA of the CDR3 is TGTGCCAGTAGTATTGCGAGGGCTAAAGAGACCCAGTACTTC.

This rearrangement joins TRBV23-1 to TRBJ1-2, with D unresolved. TRBV23-1 belongs to the ORF category, with a function that is uncertain. V lost 2 bases and J lost 6, with 22 bases in between. The length of the CDR3 is 17 residues. This CDR3 reads CASSQIPHGRFNHGYTF. The CDR3 DNA sequence: TGCGCCAGCAGTCAAATCCCCCACGGAAGGTTTAATCATGGCTACACCTTC.

J is TRBJ2-7 and V is TRBV18; D could derive from TRBD1 or TRBD2 (6 bases each). Per the germline V gene, CDR1 is KGHSH and CDR2 is LQKENI. The CDR3 sequence is 14 residues long. Trimming stripped 6 bases from V and 6 bases from J, with 18 bases between. CDR3 residues: CASSRLEGVGEQYF. CDR3 in DNA: TGTGCCAGCTCGCGGTTGGAGGGGGTAGGCGAGCAGTACTTC.

J is TRBJ2-3 and V is TRBV7-2, with D unresolved. Germline assignment: CDR1 SGHTA and CDR2 FQGNSA. This CDR3 has 12 residues. The V end was cut by 2 bases, the J end by 4 bases, with 4 bases between. The CDR3 loop is CASSLLADTQYF. DNA for the CDR3: TGTGCCAGCAGCTTACTGGCAGATACGCAGTATTTT.

This chain uses TRBV28 with TRBJ2-7, with 7 bases matching TRBD2. Germline CDR1 reads MDHEN; CDR2 reads SYDVKM. This CDR3 is built from 13 residues. The ends lost 3 bases at V and 5 bases at J; junction bases unmatched: 4. The CDR3 DNA follows: TGTGCCAGCAGTTTTGGGGGGGGTGACGAGCAGTACGTC. Translation gives CASSFGGGDEQYV.

The chain uses TRBV10-3 and TRBJ2-2; 8 bases line up with TRBD2. CDR1 is ENHRY and CDR2 is SYGVKD in the germline V gene. CDR3 size: 14 residues. Germline trimming cut 4 bases from V and 5 bases from J; bases unmatched to any gene: 3. CDR3 DNA sequence: TGTGCCATCAGTGCGGGAGGGGATACCGGGGAGCTGTTTTTT. This translates into CAISAGGDTGELFF.

This clone was seen once. The V call is TRBV9, the J call TRBJ2-1; D is undetermined. Trimming left V 0 bases short and J 6 bases short, with 13 bases between. Germline V gene sequence: CDR1 SGDLS, CDR2 YYNGEE. This CDR3 has 15 amino acids. CDR3 sequence reads: CASSVEGPPANEQFF. DNA of the CDR3: TGTGCCAGCAGCGTAGAAGGGCCCCCGGCCAATGAGCAGTTCTTC.

V and J are TRBV7-8 and TRBJ1-3; 7 bases are shared with TRBD1. Trimming cost V 3 bases and J 0 bases; bases outside gene matches: 5. Germline CDR1 is SGHVS and CDR2 is FQNEAQ. The CDR3 length is 16 residues. The CDR3 loop is CASSLGDSRSGNTIYF. The CDR3 nucleotides are TGTGCCAGCAGCTTGGGGGACAGCCGCTCTGGAAACACCATATATTTT.